This section outlines one TCR beta chain sequence together with its context. Its antigen remains unidentified. No per-base quality is available; no much larger clone lies one base away. The cohort was made up of under 800 healthy bone marrow donors. All cohort members were sampled while nominally healthy, although unrecorded immune exposures were likely present. The donor was CMV seronegative and belonged to the group of over 300 seronegative cohort members. Each donor provided a peripheral blood sample, and peripheral blood mononuclear cells were used for TCR beta sequencing. Genomic DNA was extracted from the blood cell samples with the Qiagen DNeasy Blood Extraction Kit. The entry originates in a study of cytomegalovirus exposure and HLA in healthy donors (TCRdb year 2017). General notes on the study: An earlier analysis of 587 of the donors reported approximately 280 Gb of sequence data and 117 million unique TCR beta sequences obtained from some 200 million T cells. Approximately 300 gigabases of sequencing data and 91 million or so unique TCR sequences made up an early release that covered under 750 HLA-typed donors. Of the approximately 400 genotyped donors, roughly 85% fell in the genetic ancestry cluster associated with self-reported Caucasian donors. The study was designed to test whether signatures of past pathogen exposure could be identified by cataloging public T cell receptors. The T cell repertoires of several hundred subjects were profiled by immunosequencing and related to cytomegalovirus serostatus. In addition to the first cohort of approximately 670 subjects, a separate validation cohort of around 110 different subjects was used. The study combined high-throughput TCR immunosequencing, statistical association of individual TCRs with disease status, and machine learning to predict cytomegalovirus infection status. In a later analysis, previously published TCR beta repertoires from about 640 donors were re-analyzed and high-resolution HLA genotyping was added so that TCR occurrence patterns could be studied. Rather than using new phenotypic data, the later analysis identified candidate immune exposures from TCR beta sequences and from how often those sequences occurred across donors. An earlier analysis of several hundred of the donors applied high-throughput TCR beta sequencing to assess whether each TCR beta V gene segment acted as functional or pseudogenic. Donor age, sex, ethnicity and CMV serostatus were compiled together with the repertoire data. A later genetic analysis took genome-wide SNP genotypes for 398 of the 666 donors and used that subset as a discovery cohort. Every discovery cohort repertoire had been produced on one sequencing platform. Class I and class II HLA loci were covered by the typing at four-digit resolution. Typing coverage differed by locus: A, B, C, DRB1 and DQB1 were typed in about 629-640 donors, DQA1 in 500 to 550, DPA1 in approximately 600, and DPB1 in just under 480. Because of strong linkage in the cohort, 5 or 6 DR-DQ haplotypes were treated as single units for association and clustering. On average, roughly 240,000 unique TCR beta nucleotide sequences were sequenced per donor among 350 to 400 genotyped donors of the cohort, with around 19% of those sequences being non-productive. Study-wide findings and limitations: Most TCR sequences were observed very rarely across donors, whereas some public TCRs were present in many individuals. In vitro tests confirmed that three of the cytomegalovirus-associated TCR beta chains recognize cytomegalovirus antigens. The authors suggested that the approach could potentially be extended to other disease states and immunological phenotypes. In this cohort, only TCR beta chains were sequenced, and detectable features were limited by the absence of alpha or paired-chain data. The earlier analysis of approximately 590 of the donors excluded 15 to 20 rarely observed V segments, including chromosome 9 orphons, because counts were too low. In a later analysis, 16,951 TCR beta sequences were associated with specific HLA alleles at a false discovery rate of 0.05. According to a later analysis, parvovirus B19, influenza, CMV and Epstein-Barr virus appeared linked to several top co-occurrence clusters. In a later genetic analysis, a missense DCLRE1C variant was associated with V-gene and J-gene trimming of TCR beta chains, and the association was replicated in an independent cohort. The classifier was reported to diagnose cytomegalovirus status with high specificity and sensitivity in both the original and validation cohorts. A later analysis found that HLA-associated TCR beta chains were more clonally expanded and had lower generation probabilities than equally common non-associated chains. Broadly in line with IMGT annotations, most TCR beta V segments showed up in productive rearrangements about 90% or about 30% of the time in an earlier analysis of approximately 600 of the donors. Because HLA typing was missing for some donors at each locus, association tests included only the typed subset. In a later analysis, most CMV-associated TCR beta chains were found to appear HLA-restricted, with HLA associations seemingly driven largely by CMV exposure. Compared with the approximately 710-donor mean, donors in an Asian-associated ancestry cluster had fewer N-insertions in productive TCRs, according to a later genetic analysis. The presence/absence analyses assumed that sequencing depth was roughly uniform across donors, and that assumption may not be true. A cluster of highly shared sequence variants was judged likely to represent a technical artifact of the sequencing pipeline. Some IMGT-functional V segments, including TRBV6-2 and TRBV6-3, could not be distinguished by the 87-base-pair reads and were therefore excluded. Linkage disequilibrium might explain the correlated functional status among segregating V segments, but an unknown experimental factor could not be ruled out. A later analysis found that TCR association rates varied across HLA loci, with DRB1 alleles showing the most associated TCRs and HLA-C alleles the fewest. CMV serostatus was the only immune exposure information available for the cohort. The study listed over 150 TCR beta chains as associated with cytomegalovirus. When HLA alleles, especially DR and DQ, strongly co-occurred, TCR associations were difficult to assign to individual alleles. A further reported finding was that TCR beta sequences accurately predicted the HLA-A and HLA-B alleles for most subjects in the first cohort.

Including cysteine and phenylalanine, the CDR3 has 17 amino acids. The DNA shown is the 51-base CDR3, in frame from base 1. Library method: the immunoSEQ multiplex PCR assay. A mixture of 60 forward primers for TCR Vbeta segments and 13 reverse primers for TCR Jbeta segments was used in the multiplex PCR. The CDR3 region of rearranged TCR beta genes was amplified from genomic DNA by a multiplex PCR assay. Amplified TCR beta libraries were sequenced as 87-base-pair reads on the Illumina HiSeq System. The paper's processing steps were these. Across the 500 to 700 repertoires, a later analysis counted approximately 83 million unique TCR beta chains, 9.5 million to 12 million of which were shared by at least two donors. To remove PCR and sequencing errors, raw reads were error-corrected and collapsed into unique sequences using a nearest-neighbor algorithm that merged closely related sequences. Alignment of CDR3 sequences to IMGT reference sequences was used to assign V, D and J gene segments. For a sequence to be retained, a match of at least six nucleotides was required to both a V gene segment and a J gene segment. Rearrangements were classified as productive when the CDR3 lacked stop codons and remained in frame with V and J, and all other rearrangements were classified as non-productive. CDR3 was defined by IMGT convention, running from the second conserved V-encoded cysteine to the conserved J-encoded phenylalanine. In an earlier analysis of around 570 of the donors, sequences lacking an unambiguous match to a single V gene segment were excluded. In an earlier analysis of some 590 of the donors, a V segment was called functional when productive rearrangements were above 56.7%, and segregating when the standard deviation between donors exceeded 5%. A statistical classification framework was built to diagnose cytomegalovirus status from the catalog of TCR beta chain sequences. V and J gene assignment, in a later analysis, came from comparing TCR nucleotide sequences with IMGT/GENE-DB human TR gene sequences. Using the TCRdist pipeline, a later analysis assigned CDR3 sequences along with most-parsimonious VDJ recombination scenarios. In a later analysis, each TCR beta chain was defined by its CDR3 amino acid sequence together with its V-gene family, and reads without a unique V-gene family were excluded. To address suspected cross-contamination and a sequencing artifact, a later analysis removed around 600 highly shared, low-generation-probability nucleotide sequences. In a later analysis, a clonal expansion index was calculated for each public chain from normalized within-repertoire ranks of inferred template counts. A later analysis computed generation probabilities with a VDJ recombination model fitted to out-of-frame rearrangements, and checked the results against IGoR. In a later analysis, TCR-TCR, TCR-HLA and TCR-CMV co-occurrence was scored with hypergeometric tests, and a repertoire-size bias correction was applied to TCR pairs. In a later analysis, false discovery rates were estimated by permuting HLA or CMV assignments 20 times. In a later analysis, co-occurring TCRs were grouped using DBSCAN, with TCRdist sequence similarity added in when clustering inside HLA-allele-positive subsets. Repertoires with fewer than 30,000 or more than 120,000 public chains, plus five repertoires with anomalous nucleotide sharing, were excluded from co-occurrence clustering. What TCRdb holds here is the immuneACCESS table cut down to in-frame rearrangements. Part of the clones is not present; checked against another copy, under half of the missing clones reflect an unresolved V gene, and the others are unexplained. The DNA was the basis for D and trimming; V, J and clone size are from that table. This sample comprises about 190,000 clones, 82% of them detected only once. The ten largest clones add up to about 0.78% of the sample.

Sequenced material: PBMCs. The rearrangement combines TRBV21-1 with TRBJ2-3; whether TRBD1, the table's D call, matches the DNA was not checked. TRBV21-1 is listed as a pseudogene. The TCR sequence derives from a woman under 30 in good health and CMV-seronegative. The DNA sequence reads TGTGCCAGCAGCAAGAGGCCAGACAGTATTAGCACAGATACGCAGTATTTT. It codes for CASSKRPDSISTDTQYF.